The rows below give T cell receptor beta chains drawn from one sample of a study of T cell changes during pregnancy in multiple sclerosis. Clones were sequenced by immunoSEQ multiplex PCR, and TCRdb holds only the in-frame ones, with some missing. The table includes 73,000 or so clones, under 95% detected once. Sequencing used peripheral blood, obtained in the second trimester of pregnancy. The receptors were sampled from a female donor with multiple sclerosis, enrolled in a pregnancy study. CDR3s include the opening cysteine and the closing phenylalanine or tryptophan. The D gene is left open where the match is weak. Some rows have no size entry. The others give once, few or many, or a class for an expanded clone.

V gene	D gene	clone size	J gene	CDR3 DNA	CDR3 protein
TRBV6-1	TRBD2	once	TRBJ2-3	TGTGCCAGCAGTGAAGGGCTTAGCGGGGGCCTGTATACGCAGTATTTT	CASSEGLSGGLYTQYF
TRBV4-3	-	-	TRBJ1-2	TGCGCCAGCAGCTCTGAGGGGGGGCGCCGCTATGGCTACACCTTC	CASSSEGGRRYGYTF
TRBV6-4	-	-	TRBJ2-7	TGTGCCAGCAGTGTGGACATCTCCTACGAGCAGTACTTC	CASSVDISYEQYF
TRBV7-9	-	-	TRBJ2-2	TGTGCCAGCAGCTTATTGCGGGGCACCGGGGAGCTGTTTTTT	CASSLLRGTGELFF
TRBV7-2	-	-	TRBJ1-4	TGTGCCAGCAGCCCCACGGGCAGGGTCGGCGAAAAACTGTTTTTT	CASSPTGRVGEKLFF
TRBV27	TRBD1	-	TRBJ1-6	TGTGCCAGCAGTTTATTCCCCACAGCAACAGGGGAGCTAGATTCACCCCTCCACTTT	CASSLFPTATGELDSPLHF
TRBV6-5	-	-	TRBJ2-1	TGTGCCAGCAGTTACCCCAGTGGAGCGAGGAATGAGCAGTTCTTC	CASSYPSGARNEQFF
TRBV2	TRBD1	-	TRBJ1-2	TGTGCCAGCAATGCGGACAGGGAGAGGAATGGCTACACCTTC	CASNADRERNGYTF
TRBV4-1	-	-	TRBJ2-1	TGCGCCAGCAGCCAAGAGGGGCGGTATGAGCAGTTCTTC	CASSQEGRYEQFF
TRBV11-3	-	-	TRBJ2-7	TGTGCCAGCAGCTTAGAGGGCAGGGGATTCAACGAGCAGTACTTC	CASSLEGRGFNEQYF